This paragraph reports one T cell receptor beta chain. Its matching antigen is unknown. Other DNA sequences in the same sample also yield this CDR3. This sample was taken from a study of cytomegalovirus exposure and HLA in healthy donors. PCR was performed using 60 Vbeta and 13 Jbeta primers. Only in-frame clones appear in the TCRdb table, and some are missing; sequencing was by immunoSEQ multiplex PCR. The sample has about 170,000 clones, approximately 73% seen once. Study-wide results and caveats: 164 TCR beta chains were listed as cytomegalovirus-associated. Available immune exposure information was restricted to CMV serostatus only.

The CDR3 is 15 amino acids. Per germline, CDR1 SQVTM and CDR2 ANQGSEA. The germline V and J ends were trimmed by 4 bases and 4 bases, with 16 bases remaining between them. Input material: PBMCs. The TCR was taken from a woman aged 18-29 years in good health and CMV-seropositive. The chain has TRBV29-1 and TRBJ2-2, with D possibly being TRBD1 (5 bases). The CDR3 DNA is TGCAGCGTTGTTAAGGGGCAGGCGGTCACCGGGGAGCTGTTTTTT. Its translation is CSVVKGQAVTGELFF.